Following are 22 T cell receptor beta chains from one sample sequenced in a study of blood T cell repertoires in COVID-19. Clones were sequenced by immunoSEQ multiplex PCR, and TCRdb holds only the in-frame ones, with some missing. This sample has about 170,000 clones, with about 88% found just once. Source material: peripheral blood. The receptors shown here come from a man in his sixties with acute or convalescent COVID-19.

This sequence joins TRBV7-2 and TRBJ2-7; weak D call: TRBD1 (5 bases). There are 13 residues in the CDR3. CDR1 and CDR2 (germline): SGHTA, FQGNSA. The V end was cut by 1 base, the J end by 7 bases, with 11 bases between. The CDR3 is CASSLGSSGEQYF. In DNA, the CDR3 is TGTGCCAGCAGCTTAGGGTCTTCAGGGGAGCAGTACTTC.

This clone was found a few times. The CDR3 bases are TGTGCCAGCAGTTATAGACAGGACAATCAGCCCCAGCATTTT. Amino acid sequence: CASSYRQDNQPQHF. The chain combines TRBV2 with TRBJ1-5, with a possible D match to TRBD1 (6 bases). The CDR3 loop spans 14 amino acids. Trimming stripped 5 bases from V and 3 bases from J, with 11 bases between. Germline-derived CDR1 and CDR2 are SNHLY and FYNNEI.

The rearrangement joins TRBV5-6 to TRBJ2-5; 10 bases match TRBD2. Germline V gene data show CDR1 as SGHDT and CDR2 as YYEEEE. The CDR3 sequence is 16 residues long. V dropped 0 bases and J dropped 5; count of bases not matched to a gene: 7. CDR3 nucleotides: TGTGCCAGCAGCTTGGACCCAGCGGGGGGGCCTGAGACCCAGTACTTC. Its translation is CASSLDPAGGPETQYF.

This rearrangement joins TRBV11-3 to TRBJ2-1, with D possibly matching TRBD1 (6 bases). With 1 base removed from V and 4 bases from J, the gap between germline ends came to 8 bases. The CDR3 runs to 14 residues. Germline assignment: CDR1 SGHNT and CDR2 YENEEA. CDR3 in DNA: TGTGCCAGCAGCTTAGGGGACAATTACAATGAGCAGTTCTTC. Protein: CASSLGDNYNEQFF. Based on the CDR3 plus reference TRBV11-3 and TRBJ2-1, the full variable domain is EAGVVQSPRYKIIEKKQPVAFWCNPISGHNTLYWYLQNLGQGPELLIRYENEEAVDDSQLPKDRFSAERLKGVDSTLKIQPAELGDSAVYLCASSLGDNYNEQFFGPGTRLTVL.

Here the CDR3 DNA reads TGCGCCAGCAGCCAAGAAGGGGGCACTGGTGGCTACACCTTC. Its translation is CASSQEGGTGGYTF. J is TRBJ1-2 and V is TRBV4-3; 7 bases align to TRBD1. This CDR3 contains 14 residues. V lost 0 bases to trimming and J lost 7 bases; unmatched junction nucleotides: 5. Germline V gene sequence: CDR1 LGHNA, CDR2 YSLEER.

This clone was counted only a few times. This chain links TRBV21-1 with TRBJ1-3. TRBV21-1 is tagged as a pseudogene. The CDR3 has 17 residues. The CDR3 coding sequence is TGTGCCAGCAGCAACCTTTCTAGGCTAGGCTCTGGAAACACCATATATTTT. Translating gives CASSNLSRLGSGNTIYF.

This clone was detected only a few times. This sequence joins TRBV10-3 and TRBJ2-6; tentatively, D is TRBD1 (6 bases). V was trimmed by 1 base and J by 0 bases, leaving 7 bases between them. The germline gives CDR1 ENHRY, CDR2 SYGVKD. The CDR3 spans 16 residues. CDR3 in amino acids: CAISEFRGSGANVLTF. CDR3 DNA sequence: TGTGCCATCAGTGAGTTCAGGGGCTCTGGGGCCAACGTCCTGACTTTC.

The gene calls are TRBV21-1 and TRBJ1-5; the tabulated D call, TRBD1, remains unverified against the DNA. TRBV21-1 is designated a pseudogene. This CDR3 is built from 22 residues. The CDR3, as DNA: TGTGCCAGCAGCAAAGCCCCGAGGGAAGGATCACTAACAGGGGGCGGAGGTCAGCCCCAGCATTTT. It yields the protein CASSKAPREGSLTGGGGQPQHF.

This rearrangement joins TRBV19 to TRBJ1-2; 7 bases fit TRBD1. The CDR3 spans 13 residues. Germline values: CDR1 LNHDA, CDR2 SQIVND (reference sequence). V lost 8 bases, J lost 4 bases, and 7 bases stayed unmatched. The CDR3 DNA is TGTGCCAGTTGGGACAGACGATCCTATGGCTACACCTTC. Encoded protein: CASWDRRSYGYTF. The entire variable domain, with the rest obtained from reference TRBV19 and TRBJ1-2, is as follows: DGGITQSPKYLFRKEGQNVTLSCEQNLNHDAMYWYRQDPGQGLRLIYYSQIVNDFQKGDIAEGYSVSREKKESFPLTVTSAQKNPTAFYLCASWDRRSYGYTFGSGTRLTVV.

The gene calls are TRBV10-2 and TRBJ1-6; 8 bases map to TRBD1. The CDR3 is 15 residues long. V dropped 8 bases and J dropped 7; count of bases not matched to a gene: 10. Germline CDR1 and CDR2: WSHSY and SAAADI. DNA for the CDR3: TGCGCCAGCTCTGGCCGGACAGGGCAAAATTCACCCCTCCACTTT. Amino acid sequence: CASSGRTGQNSPLHF.

The rearrangement uses TRBV9 and TRBJ2-1; tentatively, D is TRBD1 (6 bases). CDR3 length: 16 amino acids. Germline lookup yields CDR1 SGDLS and CDR2 YYNGEE. V lost 0 bases and J 9 bases, leaving 19 bases between the germline ends. The CDR3 reads CASSVVSAGVDAEQFF. As DNA, the CDR3 is TGTGCCAGCAGCGTAGTTAGTGCAGGGGTCGATGCTGAGCAGTTCTTC.

The rearrangement links TRBV18 to TRBJ2-7; 8 positions agree with TRBD1. CDR1 and CDR2 from the germline V gene are KGHSH and LQKENI. J lost 3 bases, V lost 5 bases, and 3 bases had no gene match. This CDR3 is 13 amino acids long. The CDR3 here is CASSEGQVYEQYF. CDR3 nucleotides: TGTGCCAGCTCAGAGGGACAGGTCTACGAGCAGTACTTC.

The chain employs TRBV19 and TRBJ1-4; TRBD1 might be the D (5 bases). Trimming removed 5 bases from V and 7 bases from J, with 8 bases in between. CDR3 length: 12 amino acids. CDR1 and CDR2 (germline): LNHDA, SQIVND (reference sequence). The chain's CDR3 is CASSADIEKLFF. The CDR3 DNA reads TGTGCCAGTAGTGCGGACATTGAAAAACTGTTTTTT.

The chain uses TRBV18 and TRBJ2-7; a possible D gene is TRBD2 (5 bases). There are 13 residues in the CDR3. The germline V gene has CDR1 KGHSH and CDR2 LQKENI. The V gene lost 6 bases and the J gene lost 5 bases, with 14 bases spanning the gap. CDR3 coding DNA: TGTGCCAGCTCCAAGGATCGGGGTGACGAGCAGTACTTC. It encodes CASSKDRGDEQYF.

The chain joins TRBV18 to TRBJ2-1, with 9 bases fitting TRBD1. Looked up from germline, CDR1 is KGHSH and CDR2 is LQKENI. The CDR3 has 16 residues. Trimming cost V 0 bases and J 7 bases; bases outside gene matches: 7. The DNA for the CDR3 is TGTGCCAGCTCACCACCGGGGGACAGGGACGTTAATGAGCAGTTCTTC. Residues: CASSPPGDRDVNEQFF. Full variable domain (rest looked up from reference TRBV18 and TRBJ2-1): NAGVMQNPRHLVRRRGQEARLRCSPMKGHSHVYWYRQLPEEGLKFMVYLQKENIIDESGMPKERFSAEFPKEGPSILRIQQVVRGDSAAYFCASSPPGDRDVNEQFFGPGTRLTVL.

As to this clone: Other nucleotide sequences in the sample specify the same CDR3. The chain uses TRBV9 and TRBJ1-1; no clear D. The CDR3 runs to 14 residues. CDR1 SGDLS and CDR2 YYNGEE come from the germline V gene. With 0 bases removed from V and 0 bases from J, the gap between germline ends came to 6 bases. CDR3 in amino acids: CASSVGGMNTEAFF. The CDR3 DNA reads TGTGCCAGCAGCGTAGGAGGGATGAACACTGAAGCTTTCTTT. Together with reference TRBV9 and TRBJ1-1, the CDR3 gives the full variable domain: DSGVTQTPKHLITATGQRVTLRCSPRSGDLSVYWYQQSLDQGLQFLIQYYNGEERAKGNILERFSAQQFPDLHSELNLSSLELGDSALYFCASSVGGMNTEAFFGQGTRLTVV.

The rearrangement uses TRBV29-1 and TRBJ2-5, with TRBD1 as a possible D gene (5 bases). The CDR3 length is 12 residues. Per the germline V gene, CDR1 is SQVTM and CDR2 is ANQGSEA. V shed 4 bases and J shed 4 bases, with 10 bases lying between them. This CDR3 reads CSVGQGPETQYF. DNA for the CDR3: TGCAGCGTTGGGCAGGGCCCAGAGACCCAGTACTTC.

V gene TRBV5-1 combines with J gene TRBJ2-3; TRBD2 matches 14 bases. V was pared by 0 bases and J by 6 bases, with 6 bases of the junction left unmatched. The germline V gene has CDR1 SGHRS and CDR2 YFSETQ. The CDR3 has 17 residues. This CDR3 is CASSLAGTSGSSDTQYF. In DNA, the CDR3 is TGCGCCAGCAGCTTGGCTGGGACTAGCGGGAGCTCTGATACGCAGTATTTT.

The rearrangement joins TRBV19 to TRBJ1-5; D may be TRBD1 (6 bases). The CDR3 sequence is 14 residues long. V was trimmed by 5 bases and J by 5 bases, leaving 13 bases between them. The germline V gene has CDR1 LNHDA and CDR2 SQIVND (reference sequence). CDR3 sequence (DNA): TGTGCCAGTAGTGGCCGGGACAAAGATCAGCCCCAGCATTTT. Residues: CASSGRDKDQPQHF.

This chain links TRBV6-1 with TRBJ1-5; no clear D. Germline CDR1 and CDR2: MNHNS and SASEGT. The V and J ends lost 2 bases and 5 bases respectively, with 7 bases between them. The CDR3 sequence is 13 residues long. As DNA, the CDR3 is TGTGCCAGCAGTGAATTCCGGTATCAGCCCCAGCATTTT. Protein sequence: CASSEFRYQPQHF.

The chain combines TRBV30 with TRBJ1-4; D is unclear. V was pared by 1 base and J by 7 bases, with 13 bases between. The CDR3 extends over 14 amino acids. CDR1 and CDR2 from the germline V gene are GTSNPN and SVGIG (reference sequence). The CDR3 nucleotides are TGTGCCTGGAGTGCCAAGGAGTGGAGTGAAAAACTGTTTTTT. It specifies CAWSAKEWSEKLFF.

The chain is built from TRBV30 and TRBJ1-2; 8 bases are shared with TRBD1. Germline assignment: CDR1 GTSNPN and CDR2 SVGIG (reference sequence). V lost 0 bases, J lost 4 bases, and 13 bases stayed unmatched. The CDR3 contains 17 residues. CDR3 DNA sequence: TGTGCCTGGAGTGTACCCCGGACAGGGCCTTTCGCCTATGGCTACACCTTC. Amino acids: CAWSVPRTGPFAYGYTF.